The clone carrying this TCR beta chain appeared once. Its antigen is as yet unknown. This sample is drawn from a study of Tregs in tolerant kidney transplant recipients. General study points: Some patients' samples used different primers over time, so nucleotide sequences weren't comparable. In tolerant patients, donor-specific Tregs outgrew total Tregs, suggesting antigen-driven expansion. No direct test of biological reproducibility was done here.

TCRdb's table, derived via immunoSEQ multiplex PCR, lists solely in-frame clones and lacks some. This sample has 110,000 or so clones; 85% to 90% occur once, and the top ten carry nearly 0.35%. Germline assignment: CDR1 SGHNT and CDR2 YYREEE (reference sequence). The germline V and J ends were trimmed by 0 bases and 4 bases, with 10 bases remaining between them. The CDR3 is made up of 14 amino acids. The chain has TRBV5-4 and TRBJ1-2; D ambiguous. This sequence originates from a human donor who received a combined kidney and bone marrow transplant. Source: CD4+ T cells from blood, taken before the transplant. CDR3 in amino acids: CASSLVTARYGYTF. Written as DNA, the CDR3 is TGTGCCAGCAGCTTGGTAACTGCTCGCTATGGCTACACCTTC.